This T cell receptor (beta chain) was found in a study of T cell responses to AZD1222 COVID-19 vaccine. Turning to the study itself: The analysis combined second doses at about 4 or about 12 weeks.

CDR1 and CDR2 from the germline V gene are SGHNT and YYREEE (reference sequence). The junction had 5 bases not matched to a gene; V was cut back by 2 bases and J by 3 bases. The CDR3 covers 15 residues. As to this clone: What it binds is unknown.

Notes on the study in general: The reported proportion of spike-specific TCRs targeting unmutated variant regions was nearly half.

Assay used: immunoSEQ multiplex PCR; TCRdb lists only in-frame clones, some missing. The sample lists more than 110,000 clones, 92% occurring once. Sequenced here: peripheral blood, sampled on day 0 of AZD1222 vaccination. The TCR sequence derives from an adult in good health. The chain employs TRBV5-4 and TRBJ2-3; 8 bases agree with TRBD2. The CDR3 DNA sequence: TGTGCCAGCAGCTTTGGAGCGGGAGAAACAGATACGCAGTATTTT. Residues: CASSFGAGETDTQYF.